This TCR beta chain was recorded in a study of blood T cell repertoires in COVID-19 (TCRdb year 2020). At the level of the whole study: The collaborator samples originated in the United States, Italy and Spain and spanned the acute and convalescent phases of COVID-19. The prospective study material was composed of cDNA or gDNA derived from T cells, B-cell-depleted T cells, or PBMCs. Subjects who had been exposed to COVID-19, were actively infected with it, or had recovered from it provided the deeply sampled blood TCRbeta repertoires that made up the dataset. HLA class I and class II types, where available, came from metadata supplied by the sample provider rather than from assay-based typing. The repertoires were made available in a free public database intended to serve as a resource for research on the immune response to SARS-CoV-2. Sample metadata almost always included a de-identified subject ID, COVID-19 status, age in years and sex. Samples came from the ongoing ImmuneRACE study (first 160 participants) plus 1,254 subjects from 6 global collaborators.

TCRbeta CDR3 regions were amplified from genomic DNA by means of the immunoSEQ Assay, a bias-controlled multiplex PCR. Under the source paper's analysis protocol: Within the assay, amplification of reference gene primers was used to estimate how many nucleated cells each sample contained. To quantify the absolute abundance of each unique TCRbeta CDR3 rearrangement, sequence reads were collapsed and filtered. Productive Simpson clonality was computed per sample as the square root of Simpson's diversity index over productive rearrangements. The source is immuneACCESS, and TCRdb retained only in-frame sequences with V and J called. Part of the clones is not carried over; for the studies checked, unresolved V genes explain less than half of this, and the remainder is unexplained. V and J calls plus clone size are reproduced from that table; the DNA served to infer D and trimming. The sample data list about 300,000 clones, and over 85% of these were observed just once. The ten largest make up approximately 1.8% of the sample.

Comments on this clone: This receptor's antigen is unknown. No per-base quality is available; no much larger clone lies one base away.

General findings and caveats noted by the study authors: How much clinical and demographic metadata was included differed by source and by participant, and the metadata was provided uncurated.

The trim is 4 bases for V and 7 bases for J, with a gap of 20 bases between the germline ends. Via the germline V gene (reference sequence), CDR1 is MNHEY and CDR2 SMNVEV. Including cysteine and phenylalanine, the CDR3 has 16 amino acids. The retained sequence is limited to the CDR3, 48 bases, with the frame set at the first base. In Seattle, one collaborating source enrolled patients while the infection was active and tracked those patients longitudinally over the course of disease. Collaborating institutions collected whole blood in K2EDTA tubes following their own protocols. For TCRbeta analysis, collaborators shipped samples as frozen whole blood, isolated PBMCs, or DNA extracted from either of those sample types.

The receptor comes from a woman in her thirties with COVID-19, enrolled during active disease. The rearrangement combines TRBV27 with TRBJ2-1; TRBD2 is a weak D gene call, 6 bases matching. Input material: peripheral blood. The CDR3 is CASSSPATGSRNEQFF. The nucleotide sequence is given as TGTGCCAGCAGTTCCCCTGCCACCGGGAGCAGAAATGAGCAGTTCTTC.